Shown below are 8 T cell receptor beta chains from a single sample sequenced in a study of cytomegalovirus exposure and HLA in healthy donors (TCRdb year 2017). Libraries were constructed by the immunoSEQ multiplex PCR assay. A mixture of 60 forward primers for TCR Vbeta segments and 13 reverse primers for TCR Jbeta segments was used in the multiplex PCR. TCRdb stores this immuneACCESS table with in-frame sequences only. Part of the clones is absent; in the studies checked, under half of the shortfall reflects unresolved V genes, and no reason is known for the rest. For this sample there are approximately 99,000 clones; roughly 83% appear just once. The top ten clonotypes cover more than 2.5% of the sample. Sequences were obtained from PBMCs. The receptors were gathered from a male donor in good health and CMV-seropositive.

This clone was seen only once. This chain links TRBV30 with TRBJ1-2; D uncertain. CDR3 size: 15 residues. The V end lost 1 base, the J end lost 5 bases, and 17 bases lay between the germline ends. The germline V gene encodes CDR1 GTSNPN and CDR2 SVGIG (reference sequence). Here the CDR3 reads CAWSGKLNRGYGYTF. CDR3 nucleotide sequence: TGTGCCTGGAGTGGAAAACTTAACAGAGGGTATGGCTACACCTTC. Full variable domain (rest looked up from reference TRBV30 and TRBJ1-2): SQTIHQWPATLVQPVGSPLSLECTVEGTSNPNLYWYRQAAGRGLQLLFYSVGIGQISSEVPQNLSASRPQDRQFILSSKKLLLSDSGFYLCAWSGKLNRGYGYTFGSGTRLTVV.

The V call is TRBV6-5, the J call TRBJ1-2; TRBD1 matches 7 bases. Germline CDR1 and CDR2: MNHEY and SVGAGI. This CDR3 region has 14 residues. V trimming: 5 bases; J trimming: 2 bases; junction bases outside the gene matches: 5. CDR3 protein: CASSDETGNYGYTF. In nucleotides, the CDR3 is TGTGCCAGCAGTGACGAGACAGGGAACTATGGCTACACCTTC.

J is TRBJ2-5 and V is TRBV7-3, with 7 bases matching TRBD1. CDR1 and CDR2 from the germline V gene are SGHTA and FQGTGA. The junction had 5 bases not matched to a gene; V was cut back by 3 bases and J by 1 base. This CDR3 comprises 15 residues. CDR3 region: CASSFAGGGQETQYF. The CDR3 DNA follows: TGTGCCAGCAGCTTTGCAGGGGGTGGCCAAGAGACCCAGTACTTC.

This chain uses TRBV6-7 with TRBJ2-5; tentative D call: TRBD2 (8 bases). TRBV6-7 is known as an ORF, though its function is uncertain. This CDR3 has 15 residues. The V and J ends lost 10 bases and 5 bases respectively, with 23 bases between them. DNA for the CDR3: TGTGCCACCAGGGGGGCTAGCGGGCCCAGGGAGACCCAGTACTTC. Its protein is CATRGASGPRETQYF.

The chain couples TRBV5-6 to TRBJ1-2; no definite D call. The germline V and J ends were trimmed by 6 bases and 7 bases, with 22 bases remaining between them. CDR3 length: 15 amino acids. Germline values: CDR1 SGHDT, CDR2 YYEEEE. CDR3 amino acids: CASILRRGVPRGYTF. As DNA, the CDR3 is TGTGCCAGCATCCTCCGGCGGGGTGTCCCACGTGGCTACACCTTC. Based on the CDR3 plus reference TRBV5-6 and TRBJ1-2, the full variable domain is DAGVTQSPTHLIKTRGQQVTLRCSPKSGHDTVSWYQQALGQGPQFIFQYYEEEERQRGNFPDRFSGHQFPNYSSELNVNALLLGDSALYLCASILRRGVPRGYTFGSGTRLTVV.

The chain is built from TRBV2 and TRBJ1-2, with TRBD1 identical over 7 bases. Germline CDR1 SNHLY, CDR2 FYNNEI. The CDR3 is 12 residues long. The ends lost 8 bases at V and 5 bases at J; junction bases unmatched: 5. The CDR3 reads CASGTALYGYTF. DNA for the CDR3: TGTGCCAGCGGGACAGCCCTATATGGCTACACCTTC.

This chain uses TRBV6-1 with TRBJ1-2; TRBD1 might be the D (6 bases). Trimming shortened V by 2 bases and J by 8 bases, and 15 bases separated the two germline ends. Germline V lookup: CDR1 MNHNS, CDR2 SASEGT. The CDR3 loop spans 14 amino acids. CDR3 protein: CASSELGGAPGYTF. CDR3 nucleotides: TGTGCCAGCAGTGAATTGGGGGGGGCACCGGGCTACACCTTC.

J is TRBJ1-1 and V is TRBV5-6; 7 bases fit TRBD1. CDR1 is SGHDT, CDR2 YYEEEE, per germline. J gave up 6 bases and V 5 bases, and 10 bases lay outside the gene matches. This CDR3 has 14 residues. The CDR3 DNA follows: TGTGCCAGCAGTCCGACAGGGAGAAGCGCTGAAGCTTTCTTT. This sequence encodes CASSPTGRSAEAFF.